In its sample, the clone carrying this T cell receptor beta chain was seen once. The entry originates in a study of OX40 agonist ivuxolimab in advanced cancers. Study as a whole: The dose-escalation group included hepatocellular carcinoma, melanoma, renal cell carcinoma and head and neck cancer. A history of anti-PD-1, anti-PD-L1 or anti-CTLA-4 therapy was acceptable, and over 30% had some.

The CDR3 has 13 amino acids. V was cut by 5 bases and J by 4 bases, with 11 bases left in between. CDR1 and CDR2 from the germline V gene are GTSNPN and SVGIG (reference sequence). The method was immunoSEQ multiplex PCR; TCRdb's version includes in-frame clones alone and lacks a portion of them. The top ten hold 0.44% of the sample, which has some 79,000 clones, roughly nine tenths seen once. This clonotype was obtained from an adult with an advanced solid tumor such as melanoma, head and neck, liver or kidney cancer. The chain has TRBV30 and TRBJ1-4; D is possibly TRBD1 (6 bases). The material sequenced was CD4+ or CD8+ T cells sorted from blood, taken in a trial of the OX40 agonist ivuxolimab. The CDR3 reads CAWAGQNNEKLFF. CDR3 DNA: TGTGCCTGGGCAGGACAGAATAATGAAAAACTGTTTTTT.